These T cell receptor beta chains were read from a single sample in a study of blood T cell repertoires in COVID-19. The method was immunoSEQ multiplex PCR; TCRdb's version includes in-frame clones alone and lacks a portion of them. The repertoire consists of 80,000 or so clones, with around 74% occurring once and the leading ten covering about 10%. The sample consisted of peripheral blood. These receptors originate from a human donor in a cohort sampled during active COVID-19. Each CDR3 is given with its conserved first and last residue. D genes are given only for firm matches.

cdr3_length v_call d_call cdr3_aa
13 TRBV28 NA CASSPRGIYEQYF
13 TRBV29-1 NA CSVKAFRDTEAFF
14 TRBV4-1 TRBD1 CASSQDPGTAASTF
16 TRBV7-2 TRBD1 CASSLAVTGGKTEAFF
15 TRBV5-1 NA CASSFGPGGANIQYF
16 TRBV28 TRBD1 CASRMPYRDRGYEQYF
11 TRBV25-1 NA CASSSLYEQYF
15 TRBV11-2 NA CASSLGRAGNTEAFF
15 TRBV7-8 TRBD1 CASSLVGATGNAIYF
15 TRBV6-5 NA CASRRSGPGRYGYTF
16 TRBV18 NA CASSPVKGLSVTEAFF
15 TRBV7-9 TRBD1 CASSADRVSYNEQFF
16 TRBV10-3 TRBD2 CAISLTSGGPWDTQYF
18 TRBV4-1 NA CASSQDYRSGGLFYEQYF
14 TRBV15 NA CATSSRAEGQPQHF
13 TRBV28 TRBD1 CASIPGQGHEQYF
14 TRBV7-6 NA CASSLAPTGNEQYF
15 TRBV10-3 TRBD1 CAIRPGTGVPTEAFF
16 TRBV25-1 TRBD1 CASSTAGTGTAHGYTF
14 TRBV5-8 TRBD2 CASSLFGRQETQYF
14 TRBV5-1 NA CASSRGTLNSPLHF
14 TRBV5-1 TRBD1 CASSPDRGNQPQHF
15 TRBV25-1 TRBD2 CASSKRLAGVETQYF